This T cell receptor (beta chain) was retrieved from a study of blood T cell repertoires in COVID-19. Study in general: PBMCs, B-cell-depleted T cells, or T cells were the source of the cDNA or gDNA that made up the material.

This study enrolled people aged about 18 to 100 from 24 US geographic areas. In assigning cohorts, the study relied on participant-reported clinical history. In the authors' workflow: Amplification of reference gene primers provided the estimated nucleated cell counts. Using immunoSEQ multiplex PCR, the repertoire was profiled, and TCRdb retains in-frame clones only, with some absent. D and trimming come from the DNA, and the V and J calls and clone size come from that table. In the table there are some 150,000 clones, 85% of which are singletons. The CDR3 is 16 amino acids. The V and J ends lost 1 base and 5 bases respectively, with 16 bases between them. Germline assignment: CDR1 SEHNR and CDR2 FQNEAQ (reference sequence).

The clonotype originates from a woman in her thirties or forties who had recovered from COVID-19. Sequencing used PBMCs or T cells enriched from blood (not recorded which). The chain recombines TRBV7-9 with TRBJ2-3; weak D call: TRBD1 (5 bases). The CDR3 spells CASSLDPRQYLDTQYF. The CDR3 DNA reads TGTGCCAGCAGCTTAGACCCTCGACAGTACTTAGATACGCAGTATTTT. The variable domain in full, completed from reference TRBV7-9 and TRBJ2-3, reads DTGVSQNPRHKITKRGQNVTFRCDPISEHNRLYWYRQTLGQGPEFLTYFQNEAQLEKSRLLSDRFSAERPKGSFSTLEIQRTEQGDSAMYLCASSLDPRQYLDTQYFGPGTRLTVL.